This TCR beta chain was retrieved from a study of CXCR3-negative and CXCR3-positive naive CD8 T cells. Study-level points and caveats: Similar levels of surface CD5 were seen between naive subsets; TCR strength was inferred from TRB CDR3 properties. The TRB CDR3s that CXCR3-positive naive cells carried were more hydrophobic than those of CXCR3-negative naive cells. Naive cells used TRBV-TRBJ genes in much the same way whether CXCR3-negative or CXCR3-positive; memory cells did not.

Libraries of TRB cDNA were made by 5' RACE and carried UMIs. No DNA is given; TCRdb re-called the 5' RACE reads and lists each CDR3 protein once. This sample's clone table lists about 140,000 distinct CDR3 sequences. About this clonotype itself: Its cognate antigen is unknown.

Germline-derived CDR1 and CDR2 are ENHRY and SYGVKD. The CDR3 loop spans 15 amino acids. This chain uses TRBV10-3 with TRBJ2-2; the TCRdb call, TRBD1, lacks DNA for checking. The source of this sequence is a human donor in good health. Some clones in this sample may be carry-over from other donors' samples. Sequences were obtained from naive CXCR3+ CD8+ T cells from blood. Subset specified: CD45RO-CCR7+CD27+CD95- naive CD8+ T cells expressing CXCR3 (TNR3+). CDR3 amino acids: CAISDPGLNTGELFF.